These T cell receptor beta chains were read from a single sample in a study of cytomegalovirus exposure and HLA in healthy donors. Using immunoSEQ multiplex PCR, the repertoire was profiled, and TCRdb retains in-frame clones only, with some absent. The table has 80,000 or so clones, 55% to 85% seen once. The source material was PBMCs. These receptors were taken from a woman in her thirties or forties in good health and CMV-seropositive. Both conserved end residues are part of each CDR3. Each record gives: J gene, V gene, clone size, D gene, CDR3 protein, CDR3 DNA. D genes are given only for firm matches. Expanded clones get a size class; other rows say once, few or many, or leave the size out.

TRBJ2-7,TRBV6-1,once,.,CASSERDSNEYF,TGTGCCAGCAGTGAGAGGGACTCTAACGAGTACTTC
TRBJ1-2,TRBV5-1,.,.,CASSLDGGYGYTF,TGCGCCAGCAGCTTGGACGGGGGCTATGGCTACACCTTC
TRBJ2-7,TRBV6-5,.,TRBD2,CASSPGLAGEQYF,TGTGCCAGCAGTCCGGGACTAGCGGGAGAGCAGTACTTC
TRBJ2-7,TRBV7-2,.,TRBD1,CASSHDRGTYEQYF,TGTGCCAGCAGCCATGACAGGGGTACCTACGAGCAGTACTTC
TRBJ2-7,TRBV15,.,TRBD1,CATSRDLAGTGDKQYF,TGTGCCACCAGCAGAGATCTCGCCGGGACAGGGGATAAGCAGTACTTC
TRBJ1-2,TRBV7-2,few,TRBD1,CASSLTTGYNYGYTF,TGTGCCAGCAGCTTAACGACAGGGTATAACTATGGCTACACCTTC
TRBJ2-3,TRBV6-6,few,.,CASSLGDPQYF,TGTGCCAGCAGCCTGGGAGACCCGCAGTATTTT
TRBJ2-1,TRBV10-3,.,TRBD1,CAINDWGTGVYEQFF,TGTGCCATCAACGATTGGGGGACAGGGGTCTATGAGCAGTTCTTC
TRBJ2-7,TRBV30,.,TRBD1,CAYQNTLGQGRYEQYF,TGTGCCTACCAGAACACCCTGGGACAGGGAAGGTACGAGCAGTACTTC
TRBJ2-5,TRBV2,.,TRBD1,CASTRGLETQYF,TGTGCCAGCACCAGGGGGCTAGAGACCCAGTACTTC
TRBJ1-2,TRBV20-1,.,.,CSAADIYGYTF,TGCAGTGCCGCGGACATCTATGGCTACACCTTC
TRBJ2-7,TRBV28,many,.,CASSFPGQREDEQYF,TGTGCCAGCAGTTTCCCTGGCCAGAGGGAGGACGAGCAGTACTTC
TRBJ1-3,TRBV7-9,.,TRBD1,CASSLKGDSSGNTIYF,TGTGCCAGCAGCTTAAAGGGGGACAGCTCTGGAAACACCATATATTTT
TRBJ2-7,TRBV6-5,.,.,CASRDTYFSEQYF,TGTGCCAGCAGGGACACCTACTTCTCCGAGCAGTACTTC
TRBJ2-2,TRBV27,.,TRBD2,CASSPSGRAPGELFF,TGTGCCAGCAGTCCTAGCGGGAGGGCCCCCGGGGAGCTGTTTTTT
TRBJ1-2,TRBV13,few,TRBD1,CASSSDRDHYGYTF,TGTGCCAGCAGCTCGGACAGGGACCACTATGGCTACACCTTC
TRBJ1-6,TRBV2,few,.,CASSTRDSPLHF,TGTGCCAGCAGTACCAGGGATTCACCCCTCCACTTT
TRBJ1-2,TRBV28,.,.,CASSRSWVGEANYGYTF,TGTGCCAGCAGTCGGTCTTGGGTAGGGGAAGCTAACTATGGCTACACCTTC
TRBJ2-7,TRBV14,.,.,CASSTRTRGRSYEQYF,TGTGCCAGCAGCACGCGGACAAGGGGTCGTTCCTACGAGCAGTACTTC
TRBJ1-1,TRBV5-5,.,.,CASSLETAVEAFF,TGTGCCAGCAGCTTGGAGACAGCCGTAGAAGCTTTCTTT
TRBJ1-1,TRBV5-1,.,TRBD1,CASSLEGGQENTEAFF,TGCGCCAGCAGCTTGGAGGGGGGACAGGAGAACACTGAAGCTTTCTTT
TRBJ1-2,TRBV30,.,.,CAWSPGDGAGYTF,TGTGCCTGGTCCCCGGGGGATGGTGCTGGCTACACCTTC
TRBJ1-2,TRBV27,.,.,CASSGGQSNYGYTF,TGTGCCAGCAGTGGAGGACAGAGTAACTATGGCTACACCTTC
TRBJ1-2,TRBV12-5,.,TRBD1,CASGAPGGTYGYPF,TGTGCTAGTGGAGCTCCAGGGGGCACCTATGGCTACCCCTTC
TRBJ2-1,TRBV6-5,.,.,CASSPRDEAEQFF,TGTGCCAGCAGTCCGAGAGACGAGGCGGAGCAGTTCTTC
TRBJ2-7,TRBV29-1,.,.,CSVQQGYEQYF,TGCAGCGTGCAACAGGGTTACGAGCAGTACTTC
TRBJ2-3,TRBV29-1,.,.,CSVVRGTDTQYF,TGCAGCGTCGTTAGAGGGACAGATACGCAGTATTTT
TRBJ2-5,TRBV5-6,.,TRBD2,CASSLTSTSGGVIRETQYF,TGTGCCAGCAGCTTGACTTCTACTAGCGGGGGGGTAATAAGAGAGACCCAGTACTTC
TRBJ2-1,TRBV7-9,few,.,CAIRNLYGGVNEQFF,TGTGCCATCCGAAACCTTTACGGGGGAGTGAATGAGCAGTTCTTC
TRBJ1-2,TRBV28,.,TRBD1,CASSPSPGQGTIYGYTF,TGTGCCAGCAGTCCTTCCCCGGGACAGGGAACGATCTATGGCTACACCTTC
TRBJ2-1,TRBV7-9,few,TRBD2,CASSSPAGGHDNEQFF,TGTGCCAGCAGCTCCCCCGCGGGAGGCCACGACAATGAGCAGTTCTTC
TRBJ2-3,TRBV6-1,many,TRBD2,CASSERGLAGGQDTQYF,TGTGCCAGCAGTGAGCGGGGACTAGCGGGGGGGCAGGATACGCAGTATTTT
TRBJ1-1,TRBV28,.,.,CASSFQASYTEAFF,TGTGCCAGCAGTTTCCAGGCCAGTTACACTGAAGCTTTCTTT
TRBJ1-6,TRBV10-2,.,.,CASSESGQSSPLHF,TGCGCCAGCAGTGAGAGTGGACAGTCCTCACCCCTCCACTTT
TRBJ1-4,TRBV11-2,.,.,CASSSSGNREKLFF,TGTGCCAGCAGCTCCTCAGGGAATCGGGAAAAACTGTTTTTT